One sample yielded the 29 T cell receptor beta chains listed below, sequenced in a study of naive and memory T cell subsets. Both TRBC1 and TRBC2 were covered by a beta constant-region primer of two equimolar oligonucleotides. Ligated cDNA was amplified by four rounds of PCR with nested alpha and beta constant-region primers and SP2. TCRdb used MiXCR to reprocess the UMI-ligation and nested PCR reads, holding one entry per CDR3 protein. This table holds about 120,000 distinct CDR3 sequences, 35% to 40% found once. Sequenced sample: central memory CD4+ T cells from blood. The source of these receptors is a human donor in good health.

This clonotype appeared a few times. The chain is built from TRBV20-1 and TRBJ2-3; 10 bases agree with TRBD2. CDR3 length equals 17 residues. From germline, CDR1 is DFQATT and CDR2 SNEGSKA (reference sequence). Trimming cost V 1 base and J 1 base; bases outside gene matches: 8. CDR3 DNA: TGCAGTGCTAGAGTGGGACTAGCGCCCCGTGGCACAGATACGCAGTATTTT. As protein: CSARVGLAPRGTDTQYF.

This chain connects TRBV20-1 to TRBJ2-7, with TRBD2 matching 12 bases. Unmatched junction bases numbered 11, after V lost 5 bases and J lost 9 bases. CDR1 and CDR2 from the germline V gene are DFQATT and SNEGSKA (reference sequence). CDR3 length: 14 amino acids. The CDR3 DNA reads TGCAGTGCTCCTCTGCTAGCGGGAGGGTTAGGGCAGTACTTC. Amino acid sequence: CSAPLLAGGLGQYF.

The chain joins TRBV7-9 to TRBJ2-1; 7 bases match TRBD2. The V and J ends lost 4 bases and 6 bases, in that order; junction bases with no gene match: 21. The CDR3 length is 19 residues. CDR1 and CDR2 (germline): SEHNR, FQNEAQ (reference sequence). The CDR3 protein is CASSSRVQLRRELANEQFF. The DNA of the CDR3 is TGTGCCAGCAGCTCCCGTGTCCAGTTGAGGCGGGAGCTGGCCAATGAGCAGTTCTTC.

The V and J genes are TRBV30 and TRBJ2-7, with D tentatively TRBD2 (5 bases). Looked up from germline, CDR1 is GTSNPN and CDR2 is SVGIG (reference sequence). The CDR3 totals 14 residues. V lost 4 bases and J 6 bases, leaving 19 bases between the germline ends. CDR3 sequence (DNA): TGTGCCTGGAAACTCGCGGGCGGGTTCGGCGAGCAGTACTTC. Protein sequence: CAWKLAGGFGEQYF.

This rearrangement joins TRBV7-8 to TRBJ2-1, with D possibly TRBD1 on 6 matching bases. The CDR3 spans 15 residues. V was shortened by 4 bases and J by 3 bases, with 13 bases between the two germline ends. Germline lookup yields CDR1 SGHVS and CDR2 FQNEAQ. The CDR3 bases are TGTGCCAGCAGCTCAGACAGGCTTAACTACAATGAGCAGTTCTTC. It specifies CASSSDRLNYNEQFF.

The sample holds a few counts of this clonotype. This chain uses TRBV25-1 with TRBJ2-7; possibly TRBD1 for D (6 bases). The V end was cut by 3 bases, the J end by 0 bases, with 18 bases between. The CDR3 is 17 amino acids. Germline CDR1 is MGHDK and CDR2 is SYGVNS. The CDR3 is CASSETNWWDNSYEQYF. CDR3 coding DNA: TGTGCCAGCAGTGAGACTAATTGGTGGGACAACTCCTACGAGCAGTACTTC.

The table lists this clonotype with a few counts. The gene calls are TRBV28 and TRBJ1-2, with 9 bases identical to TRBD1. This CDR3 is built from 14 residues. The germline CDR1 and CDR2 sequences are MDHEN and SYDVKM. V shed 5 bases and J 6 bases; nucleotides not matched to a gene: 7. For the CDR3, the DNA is TGTGCCAGCAGTCCTACTACAGGGGGCAATGGCTACACCTTC. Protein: CASSPTTGGNGYTF.

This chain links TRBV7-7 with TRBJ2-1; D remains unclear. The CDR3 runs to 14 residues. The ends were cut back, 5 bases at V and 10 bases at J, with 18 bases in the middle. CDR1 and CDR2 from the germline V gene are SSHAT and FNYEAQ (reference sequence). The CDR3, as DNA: TGTGCCAGCAGCCATGGTGGAGATACTCGCGAGCAGTTCTTC. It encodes CASSHGGDTREQFF.

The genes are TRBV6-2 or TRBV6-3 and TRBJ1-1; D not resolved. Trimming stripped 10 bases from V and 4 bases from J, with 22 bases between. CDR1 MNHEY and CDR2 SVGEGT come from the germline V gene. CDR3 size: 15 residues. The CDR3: CATNAPTLITTEAFF. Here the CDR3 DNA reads TGTGCCACCAACGCCCCGACGTTAATTACCACTGAAGCTTTCTTT.

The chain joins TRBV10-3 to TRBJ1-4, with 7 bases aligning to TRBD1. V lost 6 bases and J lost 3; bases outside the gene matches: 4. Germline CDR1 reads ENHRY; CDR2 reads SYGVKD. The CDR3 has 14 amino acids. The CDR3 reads CAIRKDRSNEKLFF. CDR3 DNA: TGTGCCATCAGGAAGGACAGGTCTAATGAAAAACTGTTTTTT.

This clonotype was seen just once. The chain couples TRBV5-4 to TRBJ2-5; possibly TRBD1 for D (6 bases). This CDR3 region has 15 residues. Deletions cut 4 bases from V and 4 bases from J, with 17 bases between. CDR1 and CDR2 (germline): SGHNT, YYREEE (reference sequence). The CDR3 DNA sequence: TGTGCCAGCAGCAAACAGGACAGCCCAGGAGAGACCCAGTACTTC. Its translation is CASSKQDSPGETQYF.

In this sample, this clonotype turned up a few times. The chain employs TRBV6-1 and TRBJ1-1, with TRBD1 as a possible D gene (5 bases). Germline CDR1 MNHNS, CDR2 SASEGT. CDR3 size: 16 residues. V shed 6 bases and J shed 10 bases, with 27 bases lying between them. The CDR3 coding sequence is TGTGCCAGCAGCAGCCTCGGGGCCGGGTTGTCGGGACCAGCTTTCTTT. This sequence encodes CASSSLGAGLSGPAFF.

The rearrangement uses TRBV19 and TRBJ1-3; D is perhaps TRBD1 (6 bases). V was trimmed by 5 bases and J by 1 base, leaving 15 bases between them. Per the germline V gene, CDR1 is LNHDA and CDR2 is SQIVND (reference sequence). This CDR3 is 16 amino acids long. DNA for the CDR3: TGTGCCAGTAGTGTCATACAGGGTTCGTCTGGAAACACCATATATTTT. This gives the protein CASSVIQGSSGNTIYF.

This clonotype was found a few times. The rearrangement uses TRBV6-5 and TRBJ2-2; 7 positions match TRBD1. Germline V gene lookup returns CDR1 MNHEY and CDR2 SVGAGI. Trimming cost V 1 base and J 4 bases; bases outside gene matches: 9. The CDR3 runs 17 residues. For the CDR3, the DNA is TGTGCCAGCAGTTACTATCGAGGGGGCCGGGTCACCGGGGAGCTGTTTTTT. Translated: CASSYYRGGRVTGELFF.

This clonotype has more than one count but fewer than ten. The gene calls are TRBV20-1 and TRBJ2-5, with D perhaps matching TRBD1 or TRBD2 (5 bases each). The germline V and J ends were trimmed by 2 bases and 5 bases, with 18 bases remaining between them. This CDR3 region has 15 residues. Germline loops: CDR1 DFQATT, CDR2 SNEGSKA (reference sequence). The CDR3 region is CSARPSSGWGETQYF. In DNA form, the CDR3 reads TGCAGTGCTAGACCCTCAAGTGGATGGGGGGAGACCCAGTACTTC.

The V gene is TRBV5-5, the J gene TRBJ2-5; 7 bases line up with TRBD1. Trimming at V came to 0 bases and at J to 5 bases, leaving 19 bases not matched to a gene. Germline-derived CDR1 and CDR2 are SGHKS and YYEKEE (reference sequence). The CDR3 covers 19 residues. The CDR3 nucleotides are TGTGCCAGCAGCTTGGTGTTTCGAGACAGGGACCCATGGGACGAGACCCAGTACTTC. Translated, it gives CASSLVFRDRDPWDETQYF.

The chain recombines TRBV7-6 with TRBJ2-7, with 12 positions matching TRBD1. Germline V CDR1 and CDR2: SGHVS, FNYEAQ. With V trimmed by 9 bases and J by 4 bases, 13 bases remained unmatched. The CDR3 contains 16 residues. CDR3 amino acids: CARKGSWDRGRYEQYF. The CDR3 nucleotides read TGTGCCAGAAAGGGATCCTGGGACAGGGGGCGATACGAGCAGTACTTC.

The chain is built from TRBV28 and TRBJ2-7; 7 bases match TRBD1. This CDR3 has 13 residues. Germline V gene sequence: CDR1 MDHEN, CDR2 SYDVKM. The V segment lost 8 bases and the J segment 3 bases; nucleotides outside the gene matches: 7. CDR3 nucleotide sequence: TGTGCCAGCCCGAAAGGGGGCCACTACGAGCAGTACTTC. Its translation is CASPKGGHYEQYF.

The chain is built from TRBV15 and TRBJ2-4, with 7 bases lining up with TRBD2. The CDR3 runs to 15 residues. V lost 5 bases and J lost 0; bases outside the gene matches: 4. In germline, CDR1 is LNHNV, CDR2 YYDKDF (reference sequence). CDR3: CATSVGGIAKNIQYF. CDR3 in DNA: TGTGCCACCAGCGTCGGGGGGATAGCCAAAAACATTCAGTACTTC.

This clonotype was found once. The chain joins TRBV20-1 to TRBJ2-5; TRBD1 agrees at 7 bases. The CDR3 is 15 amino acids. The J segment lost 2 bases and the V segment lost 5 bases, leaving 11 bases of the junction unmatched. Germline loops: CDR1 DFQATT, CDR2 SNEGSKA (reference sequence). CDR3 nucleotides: TGCAGTGCTTCTAACCAGGGGGTATCACAAGAGACCCAGTACTTC. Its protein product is CSASNQGVSQETQYF.

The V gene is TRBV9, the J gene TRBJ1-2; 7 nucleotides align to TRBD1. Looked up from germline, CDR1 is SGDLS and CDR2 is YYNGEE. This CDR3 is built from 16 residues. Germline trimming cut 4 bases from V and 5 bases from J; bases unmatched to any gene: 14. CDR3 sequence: CASSPRQGGGGYGYTF. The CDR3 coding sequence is TGTGCCAGCAGCCCCCGCCAGGGAGGGGGCGGTTATGGCTACACCTTC.

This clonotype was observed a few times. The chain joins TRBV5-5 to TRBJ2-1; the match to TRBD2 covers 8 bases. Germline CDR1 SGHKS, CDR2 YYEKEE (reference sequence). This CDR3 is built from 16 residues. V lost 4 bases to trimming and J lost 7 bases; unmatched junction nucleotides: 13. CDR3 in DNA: TGTGCCAGCAGCGTGGACCAAGCGGGAGCCGGTAATGAGCAGTTCTTC. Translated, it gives CASSVDQAGAGNEQFF.

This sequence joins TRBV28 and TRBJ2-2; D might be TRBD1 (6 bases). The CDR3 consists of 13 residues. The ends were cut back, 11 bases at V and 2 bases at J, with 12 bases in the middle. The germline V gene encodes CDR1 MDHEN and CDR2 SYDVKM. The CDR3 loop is CAYRTVNTGELFF. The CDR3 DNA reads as TGTGCCTACAGGACAGTCAACACCGGGGAGCTGTTTTTT.

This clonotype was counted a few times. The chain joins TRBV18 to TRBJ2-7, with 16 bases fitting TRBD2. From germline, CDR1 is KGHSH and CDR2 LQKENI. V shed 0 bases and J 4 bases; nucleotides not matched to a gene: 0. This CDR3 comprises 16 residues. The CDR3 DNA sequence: TGTGCCAGCTCACCACCGGGACTAGCGGGAGGGTACGAGCAGTACTTC. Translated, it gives CASSPPGLAGGYEQYF.

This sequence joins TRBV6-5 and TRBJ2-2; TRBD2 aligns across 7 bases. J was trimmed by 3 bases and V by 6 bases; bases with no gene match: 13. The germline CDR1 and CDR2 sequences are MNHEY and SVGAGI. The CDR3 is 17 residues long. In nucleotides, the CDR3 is TGTGCCAGCAGGCGAGTAGGCGGGAGCATTGACACCGGGGAGCTGTTTTTT. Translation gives CASRRVGGSIDTGELFF.

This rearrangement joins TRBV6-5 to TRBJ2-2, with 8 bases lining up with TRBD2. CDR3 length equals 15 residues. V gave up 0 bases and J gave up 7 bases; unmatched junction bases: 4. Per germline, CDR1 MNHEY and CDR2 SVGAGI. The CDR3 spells CASSYSASGLGELFF. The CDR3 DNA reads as TGTGCCAGCAGTTACTCGGCTAGCGGGCTCGGGGAGCTGTTTTTT.

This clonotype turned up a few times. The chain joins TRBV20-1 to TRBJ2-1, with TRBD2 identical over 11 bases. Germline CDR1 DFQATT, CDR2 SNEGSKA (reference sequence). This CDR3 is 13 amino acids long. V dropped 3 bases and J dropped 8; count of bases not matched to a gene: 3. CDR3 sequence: CSASLAGGHEQFF. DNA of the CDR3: TGCAGTGCTAGCCTAGCGGGAGGCCATGAGCAGTTCTTC.

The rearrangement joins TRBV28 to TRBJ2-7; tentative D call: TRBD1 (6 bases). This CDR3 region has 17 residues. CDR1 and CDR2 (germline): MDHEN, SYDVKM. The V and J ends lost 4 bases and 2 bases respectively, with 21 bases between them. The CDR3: CASSSYRLAGQTYEQYF. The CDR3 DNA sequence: TGTGCCAGCAGTTCATATCGGCTAGCTGGACAGACCTACGAGCAGTACTTC.

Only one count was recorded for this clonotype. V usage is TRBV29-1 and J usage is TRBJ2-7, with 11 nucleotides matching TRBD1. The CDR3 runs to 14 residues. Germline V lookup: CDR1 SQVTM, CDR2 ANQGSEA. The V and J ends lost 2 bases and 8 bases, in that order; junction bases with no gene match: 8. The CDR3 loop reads CSVEMDRGRGKQYF. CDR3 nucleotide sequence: TGCAGCGTTGAAATGGACAGGGGGCGCGGGAAGCAGTACTTC.